This T cell receptor beta chain is drawn from a study of radiation and T cells in renal cell carcinoma. The wider study: Nephrectomy followed 15 Gy stereotactic body radiation by 4 weeks.

CDR1 and CDR2 from the germline V gene are MNHNY and SVGAGI (reference sequence). CDR3 size: 15 residues. Trimming pared 2 bases from V and 4 bases from J, leaving 14 bases between. Described time point: baseline pretreatment blood. This sample's treatment: 15 Gy SBRT to primary tumor, nephrectomy 4 weeks later. Radiation-treated patients gave blood at baseline, week 2 and week 4. In regard to this clone: Its antigen is as yet unknown.

General study findings and limits: From baseline, blood top tumor clonotypes peaked at 2 weeks post-radiation.

Clones were read by immunoSEQ multiplex PCR, and TCRdb kept only the in-frame ones, dropping some. The table includes 130,000 to 150,000 clones, 70% to 90% detected once. The origin of this receptor is a woman in her forties or fifties with renal cell carcinoma. This material consisted of blood, taken from a patient whose treatment included radiotherapy and nephrectomy. The chain joins TRBV6-6 to TRBJ1-2, with D tentatively TRBD1 (6 bases). Written as DNA, the CDR3 is TGTGCCAGCAGTTACCCGGGTGCAGGGGCCTATGGCTACACCTTC. Protein product: CASSYPGAGAYGYTF.